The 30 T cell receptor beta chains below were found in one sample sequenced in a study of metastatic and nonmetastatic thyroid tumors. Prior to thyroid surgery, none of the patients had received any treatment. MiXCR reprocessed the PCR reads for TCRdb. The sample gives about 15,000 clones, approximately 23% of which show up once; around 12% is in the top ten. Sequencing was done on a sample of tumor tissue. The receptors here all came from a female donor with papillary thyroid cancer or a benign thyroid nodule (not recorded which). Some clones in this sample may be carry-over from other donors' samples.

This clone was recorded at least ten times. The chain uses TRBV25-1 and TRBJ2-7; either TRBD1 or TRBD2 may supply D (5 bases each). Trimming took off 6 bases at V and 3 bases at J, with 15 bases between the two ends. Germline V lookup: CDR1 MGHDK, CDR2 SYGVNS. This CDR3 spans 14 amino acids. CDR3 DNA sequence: TGTGCCAGCAGCAGCACGGGACGGAACTACGAGCAGTACTTC. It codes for CASSSTGRNYEQYF.

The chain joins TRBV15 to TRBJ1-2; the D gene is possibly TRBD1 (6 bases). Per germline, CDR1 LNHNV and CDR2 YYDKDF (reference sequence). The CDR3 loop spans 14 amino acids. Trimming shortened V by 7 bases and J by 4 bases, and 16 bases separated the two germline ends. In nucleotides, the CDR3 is TGTGCCACCATCCCGGACAGAGTTCTCTATGGCTACACCTTC. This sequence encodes CATIPDRVLYGYTF.

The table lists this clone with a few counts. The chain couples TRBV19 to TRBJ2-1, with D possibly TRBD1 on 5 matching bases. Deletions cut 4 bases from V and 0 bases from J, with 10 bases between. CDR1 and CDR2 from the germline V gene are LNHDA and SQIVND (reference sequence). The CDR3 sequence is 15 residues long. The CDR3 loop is CASSKYRSSYNEQFF. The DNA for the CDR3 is TGTGCCAGTAGTAAATACAGGAGCTCCTACAATGAGCAGTTCTTC.

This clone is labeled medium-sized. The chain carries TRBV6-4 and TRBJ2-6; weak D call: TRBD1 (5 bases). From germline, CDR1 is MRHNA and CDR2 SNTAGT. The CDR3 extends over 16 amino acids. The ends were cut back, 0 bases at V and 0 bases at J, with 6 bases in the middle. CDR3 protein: CASSDSDNSGANVLTF. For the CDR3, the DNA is TGTGCCAGCAGTGACTCGGACAACTCTGGGGCCAACGTCCTGACTTTC.

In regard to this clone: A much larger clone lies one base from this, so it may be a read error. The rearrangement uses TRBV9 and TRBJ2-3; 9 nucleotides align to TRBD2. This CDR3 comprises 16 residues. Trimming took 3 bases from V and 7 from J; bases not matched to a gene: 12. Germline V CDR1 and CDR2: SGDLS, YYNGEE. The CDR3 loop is CASSAVGGGRAYTQYF. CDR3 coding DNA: TGTGCCAGCAGCGCGGTGGGCGGCGGGAGGGCCTATACGCAGTATTTT.

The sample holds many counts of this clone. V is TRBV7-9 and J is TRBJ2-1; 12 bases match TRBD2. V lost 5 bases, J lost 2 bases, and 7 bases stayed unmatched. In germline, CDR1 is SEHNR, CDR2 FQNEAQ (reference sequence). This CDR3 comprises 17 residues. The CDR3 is CASSRTSGTRPYNEQFF. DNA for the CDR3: TGTGCCAGCAGCCGGACTAGCGGGACCCGGCCCTACAATGAGCAGTTCTTC.

The CDR3 DNA is TGTGCCAGCAGTCCCGGGACTAGGGGTGAGCAGTACTTC. It yields the protein CASSPGTRGEQYF. The rearrangement uses TRBV6-1 and TRBJ2-7; 8 bases are a match to TRBD2. Germline assignment: CDR1 MNHNS and CDR2 SASEGT. This CDR3 spans 13 amino acids. J lost 7 bases, V lost 5 bases, and 7 bases had no gene match.

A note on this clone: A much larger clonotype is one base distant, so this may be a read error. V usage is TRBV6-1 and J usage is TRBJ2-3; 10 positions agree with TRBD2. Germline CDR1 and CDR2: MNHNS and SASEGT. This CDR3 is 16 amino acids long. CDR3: CASKIAAGGSTGTQYF. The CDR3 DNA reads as TGTGCCAGCAAGATTGCAGCGGGGGGGAGCACAGGTACGCAGTATTTT.

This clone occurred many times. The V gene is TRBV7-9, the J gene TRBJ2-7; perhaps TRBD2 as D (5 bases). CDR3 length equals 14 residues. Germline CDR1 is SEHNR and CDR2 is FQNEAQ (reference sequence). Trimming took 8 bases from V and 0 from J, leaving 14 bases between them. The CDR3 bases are TGTGCCAGCGCAAAAACCGACTACTCCTACGAGCAGTACTTC. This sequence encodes CASAKTDYSYEQYF.

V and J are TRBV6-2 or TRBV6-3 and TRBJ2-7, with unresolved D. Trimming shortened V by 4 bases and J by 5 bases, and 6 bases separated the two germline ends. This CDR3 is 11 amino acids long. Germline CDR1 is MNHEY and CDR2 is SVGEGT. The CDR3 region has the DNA TGTGCCAGCAGTTCCAGTAACGAGCAGTACTTC. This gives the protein CASSSSNEQYF.

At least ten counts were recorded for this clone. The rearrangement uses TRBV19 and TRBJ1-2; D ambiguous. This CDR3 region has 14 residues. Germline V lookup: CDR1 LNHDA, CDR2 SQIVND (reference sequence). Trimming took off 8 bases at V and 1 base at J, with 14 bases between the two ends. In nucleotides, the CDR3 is TGTGCCAGTGGACGGACGGAGAATAACTATGGCTACACCTTC. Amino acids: CASGRTENNYGYTF.

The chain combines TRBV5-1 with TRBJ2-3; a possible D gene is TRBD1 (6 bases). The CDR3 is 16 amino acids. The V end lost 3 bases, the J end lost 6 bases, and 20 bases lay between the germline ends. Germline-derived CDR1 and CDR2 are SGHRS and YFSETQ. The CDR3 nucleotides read TGCGCCAGCAGCTCACGAGTGGGGGCCTTGGTGGATACGCAGTATTTT. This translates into CASSSRVGALVDTQYF.

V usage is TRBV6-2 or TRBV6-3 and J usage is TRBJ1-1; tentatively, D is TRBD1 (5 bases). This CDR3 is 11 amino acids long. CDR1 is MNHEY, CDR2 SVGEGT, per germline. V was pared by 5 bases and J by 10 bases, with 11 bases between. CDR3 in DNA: TGTGCCAGCAGTCACCGGGACCGAGCTTTCTTT. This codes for CASSHRDRAFF.

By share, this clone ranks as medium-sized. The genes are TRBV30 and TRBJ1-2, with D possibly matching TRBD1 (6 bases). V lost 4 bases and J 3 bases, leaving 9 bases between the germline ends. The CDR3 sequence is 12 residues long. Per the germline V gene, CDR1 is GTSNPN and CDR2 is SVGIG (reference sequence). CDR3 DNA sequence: TGTGCCTGGAACAGGGAAGACTATGGCTACACCTTC. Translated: CAWNREDYGYTF.

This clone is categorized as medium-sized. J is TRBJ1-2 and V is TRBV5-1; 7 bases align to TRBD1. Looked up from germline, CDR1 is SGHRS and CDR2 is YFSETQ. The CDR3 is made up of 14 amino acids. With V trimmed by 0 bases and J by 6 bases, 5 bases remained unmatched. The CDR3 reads CASSLVRGRDGYTF. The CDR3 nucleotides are TGCGCCAGCAGCTTGGTTAGGGGGCGAGATGGCTACACCTTC. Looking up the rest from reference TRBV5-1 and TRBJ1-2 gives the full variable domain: KAGVTQTPRYLIKTRGQQVTLSCSPISGHRSVSWYQQTPGQGLQFLFEYFSETQRNKGNFPGRFSGRQFSNSRSEMNVSTLELGDSALYLCASSLVRGRDGYTFGSGTRLTVV.

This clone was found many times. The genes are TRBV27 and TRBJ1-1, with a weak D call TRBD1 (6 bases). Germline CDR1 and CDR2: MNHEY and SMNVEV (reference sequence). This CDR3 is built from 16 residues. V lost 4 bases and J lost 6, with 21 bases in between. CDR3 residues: CASSSAGAGAPAEAFF. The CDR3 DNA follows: TGTGCCAGCAGTTCCGCGGGGGCAGGGGCGCCGGCTGAAGCTTTCTTT.

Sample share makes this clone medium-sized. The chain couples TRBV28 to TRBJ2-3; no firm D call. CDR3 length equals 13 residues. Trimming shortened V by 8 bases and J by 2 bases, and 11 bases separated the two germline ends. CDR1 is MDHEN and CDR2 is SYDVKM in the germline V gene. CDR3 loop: CASLFQFTDTQYF. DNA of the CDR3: TGTGCCAGCCTTTTTCAATTCACAGATACGCAGTATTTT.

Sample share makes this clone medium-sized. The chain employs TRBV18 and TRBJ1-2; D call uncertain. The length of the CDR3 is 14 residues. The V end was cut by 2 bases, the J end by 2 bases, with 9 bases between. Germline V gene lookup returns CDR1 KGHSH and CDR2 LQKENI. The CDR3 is CASSPDIENYGYTF. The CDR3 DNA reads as TGTGCCAGCTCACCAGACATTGAAAACTATGGCTACACCTTC.

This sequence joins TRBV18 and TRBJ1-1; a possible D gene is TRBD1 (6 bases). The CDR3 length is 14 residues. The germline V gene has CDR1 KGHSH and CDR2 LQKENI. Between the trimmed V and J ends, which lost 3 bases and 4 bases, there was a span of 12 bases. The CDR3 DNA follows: TGTGCCAGCTCACCCGGACAGAGGGGCACTGAAGCTTTCTTT. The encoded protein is CASSPGQRGTEAFF.

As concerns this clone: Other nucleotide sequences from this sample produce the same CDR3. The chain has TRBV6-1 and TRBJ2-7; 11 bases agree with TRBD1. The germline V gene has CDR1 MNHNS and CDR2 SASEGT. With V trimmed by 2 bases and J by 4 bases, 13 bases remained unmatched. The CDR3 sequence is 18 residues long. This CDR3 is CASSEFLPRGTGGYEQYF. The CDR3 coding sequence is TGTGCCAGCAGTGAATTCCTACCCCGAGGGACAGGGGGATACGAGCAGTACTTC.

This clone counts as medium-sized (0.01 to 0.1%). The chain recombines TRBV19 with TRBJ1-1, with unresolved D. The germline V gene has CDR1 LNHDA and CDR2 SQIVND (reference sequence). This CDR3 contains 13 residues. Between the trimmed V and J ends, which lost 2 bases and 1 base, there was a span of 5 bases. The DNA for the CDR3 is TGTGCCAGTAGTATAATACAGAACACTGAAGCTTTCTTT. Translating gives CASSIIQNTEAFF.

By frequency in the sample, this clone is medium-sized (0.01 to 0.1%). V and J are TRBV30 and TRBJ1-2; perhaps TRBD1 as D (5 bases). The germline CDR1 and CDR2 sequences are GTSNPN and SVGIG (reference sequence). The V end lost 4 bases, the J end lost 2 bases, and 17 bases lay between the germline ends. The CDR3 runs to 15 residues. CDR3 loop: CAWNGVVKGNYGYTF. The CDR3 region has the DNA TGTGCCTGGAACGGGGTGGTAAAGGGGAACTATGGCTACACCTTC.

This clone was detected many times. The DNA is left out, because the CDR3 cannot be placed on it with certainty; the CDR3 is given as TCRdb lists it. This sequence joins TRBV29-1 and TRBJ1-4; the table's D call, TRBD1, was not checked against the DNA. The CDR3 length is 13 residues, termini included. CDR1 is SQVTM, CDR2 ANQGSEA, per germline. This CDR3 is CSVVGPGQLELFF.

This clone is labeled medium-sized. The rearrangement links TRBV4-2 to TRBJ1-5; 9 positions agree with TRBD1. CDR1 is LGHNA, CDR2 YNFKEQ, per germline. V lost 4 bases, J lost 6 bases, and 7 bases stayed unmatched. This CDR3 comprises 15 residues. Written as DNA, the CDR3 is TGTGCCAGCAGCCTTGAGACAGGGGGGGGTCAGCCCCAGCATTTT. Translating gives CASSLETGGGQPQHF.

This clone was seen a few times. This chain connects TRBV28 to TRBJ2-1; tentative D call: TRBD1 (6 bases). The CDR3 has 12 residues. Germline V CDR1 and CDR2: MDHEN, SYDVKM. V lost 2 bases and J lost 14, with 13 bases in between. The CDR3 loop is CASSLITGWEFF. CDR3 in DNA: TGTGCCAGCAGTTTAATCACAGGGTGGGAGTTCTTC.

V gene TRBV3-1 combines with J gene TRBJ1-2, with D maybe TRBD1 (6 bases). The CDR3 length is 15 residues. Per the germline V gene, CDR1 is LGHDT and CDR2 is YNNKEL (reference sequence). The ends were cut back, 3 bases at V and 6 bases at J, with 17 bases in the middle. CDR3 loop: CASSHSTRGRDGYTF. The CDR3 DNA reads TGTGCCAGCAGCCACTCAACCAGGGGAAGGGATGGCTACACCTTC.

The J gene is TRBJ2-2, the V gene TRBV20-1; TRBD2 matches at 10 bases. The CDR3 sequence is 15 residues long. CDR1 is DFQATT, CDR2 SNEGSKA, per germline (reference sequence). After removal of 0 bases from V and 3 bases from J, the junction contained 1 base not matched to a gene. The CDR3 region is CSARDLAGDTGELFF. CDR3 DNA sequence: TGCAGTGCTAGAGATCTAGCGGGAGACACCGGGGAGCTGTTTTTT.

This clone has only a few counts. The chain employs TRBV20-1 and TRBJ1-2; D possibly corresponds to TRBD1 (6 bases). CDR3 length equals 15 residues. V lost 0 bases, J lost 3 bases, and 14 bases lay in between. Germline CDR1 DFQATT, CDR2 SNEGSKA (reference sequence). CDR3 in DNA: TGCAGTGCTAGAGATCTGGGAGGGGGGTACTATGGCTACACCTTC. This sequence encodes CSARDLGGGYYGYTF.

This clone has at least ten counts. The CDR3 DNA is TGTGCCAGCAGCCTGGTCCGGGGAGGAGAGACCCAGTACTTC. It yields the protein CASSLVRGGETQYF. The rearrangement uses TRBV7-2 and TRBJ2-5, with D perhaps matching TRBD2 (6 bases). The V and J ends lost 5 bases and 4 bases respectively, with 14 bases between them. There are 14 residues in the CDR3. Germline V gene sequence: CDR1 SGHTA, CDR2 FQGNSA. The whole variable domain, filled in from reference TRBV7-2 and TRBJ2-5, reads GAGVSQSPSNKVTEKGKDVELRCDPISGHTALYWYRQSLGQGLEFLIYFQGNSAPDKSGLPSDRFSAERTGGSVSTLTIQRTQQEDSAVYLCASSLVRGGETQYFGPGTRLLVL.

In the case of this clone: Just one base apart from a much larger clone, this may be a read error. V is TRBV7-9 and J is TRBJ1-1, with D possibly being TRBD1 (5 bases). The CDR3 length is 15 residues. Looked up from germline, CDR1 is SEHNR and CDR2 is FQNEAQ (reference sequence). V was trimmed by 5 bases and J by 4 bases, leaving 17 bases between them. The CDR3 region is CASSPAAGWGTEAFF. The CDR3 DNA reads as TGTGCCAGCAGCCCCGCCGCAGGGTGGGGCACTGAAGCTTTCTTT.